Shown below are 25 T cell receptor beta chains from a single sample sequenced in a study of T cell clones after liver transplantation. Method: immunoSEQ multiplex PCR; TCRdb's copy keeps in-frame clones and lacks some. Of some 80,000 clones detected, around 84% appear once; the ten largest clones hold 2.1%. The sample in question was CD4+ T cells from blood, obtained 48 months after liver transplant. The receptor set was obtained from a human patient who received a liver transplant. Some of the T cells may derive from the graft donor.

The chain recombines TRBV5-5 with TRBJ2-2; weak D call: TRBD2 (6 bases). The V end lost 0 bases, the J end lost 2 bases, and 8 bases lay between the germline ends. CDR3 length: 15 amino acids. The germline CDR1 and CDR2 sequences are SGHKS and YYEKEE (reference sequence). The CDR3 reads CASSLVLANTGELFF. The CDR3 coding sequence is TGTGCCAGCAGCTTGGTACTAGCTAACACCGGGGAGCTGTTTTTT. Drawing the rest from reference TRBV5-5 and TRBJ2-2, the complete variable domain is DAGVTQSPTHLIKTRGQQVTLRCSPISGHKSVSWYQQVLGQGPQFIFQYYEKEERGRGNFPDRFSARQFPNYSSELNVNALLLGDSALYLCASSLVLANTGELFFGEGSRLTVL.

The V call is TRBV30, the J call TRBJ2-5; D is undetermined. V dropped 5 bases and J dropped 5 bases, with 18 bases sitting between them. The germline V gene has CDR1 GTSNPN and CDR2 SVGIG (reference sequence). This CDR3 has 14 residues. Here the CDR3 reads CAWSDGLAVETQYF. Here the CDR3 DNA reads TGTGCCTGGTCAGATGGGTTAGCAGTCGAGACCCAGTACTTC.

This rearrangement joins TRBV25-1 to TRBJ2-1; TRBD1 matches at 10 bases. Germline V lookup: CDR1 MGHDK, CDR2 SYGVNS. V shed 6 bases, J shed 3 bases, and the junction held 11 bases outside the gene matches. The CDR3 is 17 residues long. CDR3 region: CASRQTGTGVFYNEQFF. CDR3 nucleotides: TGTGCCAGCAGACAGACCGGGACAGGGGTTTTCTACAATGAGCAGTTCTTC.

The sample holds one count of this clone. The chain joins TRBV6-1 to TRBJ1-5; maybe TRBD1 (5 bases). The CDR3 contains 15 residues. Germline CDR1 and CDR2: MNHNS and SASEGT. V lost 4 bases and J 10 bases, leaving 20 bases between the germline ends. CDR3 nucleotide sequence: TGTGCCAGCAGTGCGGGTTCGGGGGACTTATCCCCCCAGCATTTT. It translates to CASSAGSGDLSPQHF.

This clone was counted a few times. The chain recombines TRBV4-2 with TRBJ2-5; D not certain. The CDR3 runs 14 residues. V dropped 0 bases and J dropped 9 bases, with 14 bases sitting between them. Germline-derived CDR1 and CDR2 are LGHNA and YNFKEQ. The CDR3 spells CASSQDVWGSAQYF. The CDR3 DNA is TGTGCCAGCAGCCAAGATGTCTGGGGTTCGGCCCAGTACTTC.

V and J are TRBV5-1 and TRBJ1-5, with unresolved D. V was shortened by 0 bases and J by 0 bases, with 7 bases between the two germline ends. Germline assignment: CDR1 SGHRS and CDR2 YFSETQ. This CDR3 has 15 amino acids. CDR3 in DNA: TGCGCCAGCAGCTTGGGAGAGAATAGCAATCAGCCCCAGCATTTT. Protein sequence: CASSLGENSNQPQHF.

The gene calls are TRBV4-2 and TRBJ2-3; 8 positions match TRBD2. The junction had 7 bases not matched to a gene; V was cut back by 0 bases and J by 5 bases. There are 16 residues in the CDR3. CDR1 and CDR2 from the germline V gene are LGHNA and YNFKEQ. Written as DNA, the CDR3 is TGTGCCAGCAGCCAAGATGAGGGACTAGGGGGAGATACGCAGTATTTT. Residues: CASSQDEGLGGDTQYF.

The CDR3 loop is CASSVGSRGTDTQYF. In DNA, the CDR3 is TGTGCCAGCAGCGTAGGAAGCAGGGGCACAGATACGCAGTATTTT. This chain connects TRBV9 to TRBJ2-3; tentatively, D is TRBD1 (5 bases). The V end lost 0 bases, the J end lost 1 base, and 9 bases lay between the germline ends. In germline, CDR1 is SGDLS, CDR2 YYNGEE. There are 15 residues in the CDR3.

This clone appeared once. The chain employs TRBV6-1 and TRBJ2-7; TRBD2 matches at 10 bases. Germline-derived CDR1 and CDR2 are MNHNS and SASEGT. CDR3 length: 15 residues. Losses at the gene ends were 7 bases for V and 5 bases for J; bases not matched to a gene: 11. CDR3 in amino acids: CASTEASGGLDEQYF. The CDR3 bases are TGTGCCAGCACCGAGGCTAGCGGGGGACTCGACGAGCAGTACTTC.

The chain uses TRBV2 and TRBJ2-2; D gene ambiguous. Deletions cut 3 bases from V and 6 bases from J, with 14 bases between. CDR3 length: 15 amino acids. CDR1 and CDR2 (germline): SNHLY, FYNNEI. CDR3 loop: CASSDQWPLAGELFF. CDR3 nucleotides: TGTGCCAGCAGTGACCAATGGCCGTTGGCCGGGGAGCTGTTTTTT.

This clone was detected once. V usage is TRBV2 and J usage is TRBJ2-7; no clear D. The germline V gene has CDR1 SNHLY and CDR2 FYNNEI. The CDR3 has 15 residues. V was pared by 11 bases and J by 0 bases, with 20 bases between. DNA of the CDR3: TGTGCCGGCGCTTTGGACGTTACAAGCTCCTACGAGCAGTACTTC. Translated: CAGALDVTSSYEQYF.

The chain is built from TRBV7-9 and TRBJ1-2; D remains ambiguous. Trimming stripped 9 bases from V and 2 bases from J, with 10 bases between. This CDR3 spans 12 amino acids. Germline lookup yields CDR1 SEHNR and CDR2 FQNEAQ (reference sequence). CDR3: CASHRENYGYTF. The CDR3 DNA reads TGTGCCAGTCATAGGGAGAACTATGGCTACACCTTC.

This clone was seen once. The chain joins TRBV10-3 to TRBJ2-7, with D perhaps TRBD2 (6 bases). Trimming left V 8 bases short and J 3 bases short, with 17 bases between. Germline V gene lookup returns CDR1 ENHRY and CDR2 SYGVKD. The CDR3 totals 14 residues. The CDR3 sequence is CAIGGRFVGYEQYF. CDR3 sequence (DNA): TGTGCCATCGGGGGGAGGTTCGTCGGCTACGAGCAGTACTTC.

CDR3 nucleotide sequence: TGTGCCACCAAGGGTTTACCGAACACTGAAGCTTTCTTT. Translating it yields CATKGLPNTEAFF. The rearrangement links TRBV2 to TRBJ1-1; D ambiguous. The V and J ends lost 10 bases and 1 base respectively, with 13 bases between them. The CDR3 contains 13 residues. Germline V gene sequence: CDR1 SNHLY, CDR2 FYNNEI.

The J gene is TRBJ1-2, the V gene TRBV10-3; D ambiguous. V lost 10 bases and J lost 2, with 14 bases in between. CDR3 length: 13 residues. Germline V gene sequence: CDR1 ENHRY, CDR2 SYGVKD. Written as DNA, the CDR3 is TGTGCCACCGCGGACGGAAGGAACTATGGCTACACCTTC. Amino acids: CATADGRNYGYTF.

The CDR3 region has the DNA TGCGCCAGCAGCCAAGATCTTGGACAGCAAGAAAAACTGTTTTTT. The encoded protein is CASSQDLGQQEKLFF. The genes are TRBV4-3 and TRBJ1-4; a weak D match, TRBD1 (6 bases). The CDR3 extends over 15 amino acids. The germline V gene has CDR1 LGHNA and CDR2 YSLEER. The V end was cut by 0 bases, the J end by 8 bases, with 13 bases between.

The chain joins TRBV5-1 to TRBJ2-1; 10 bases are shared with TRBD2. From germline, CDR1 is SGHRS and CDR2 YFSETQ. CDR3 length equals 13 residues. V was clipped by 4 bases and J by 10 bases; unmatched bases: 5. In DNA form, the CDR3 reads TGCGCCAGCAGCGTCCGGACTAGCGGCGAGCAGTTCTTC. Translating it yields CASSVRTSGEQFF.

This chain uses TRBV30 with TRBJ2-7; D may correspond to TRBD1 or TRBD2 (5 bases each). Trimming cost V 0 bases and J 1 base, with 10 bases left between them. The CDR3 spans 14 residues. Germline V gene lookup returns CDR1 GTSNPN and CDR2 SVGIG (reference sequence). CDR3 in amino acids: CAWSVMGTSYEQYF. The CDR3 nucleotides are TGTGCCTGGAGTGTAATGGGGACGTCCTACGAGCAGTACTTC.

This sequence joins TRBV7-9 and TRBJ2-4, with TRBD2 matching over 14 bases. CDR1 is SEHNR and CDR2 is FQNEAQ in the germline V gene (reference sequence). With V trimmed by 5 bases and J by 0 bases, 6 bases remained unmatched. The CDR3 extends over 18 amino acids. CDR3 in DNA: TGTGCCAGCAGCCAAGCGGGACTAGCGGGGGTAGCCAAAAACATTCAGTACTTC. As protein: CASSQAGLAGVAKNIQYF.

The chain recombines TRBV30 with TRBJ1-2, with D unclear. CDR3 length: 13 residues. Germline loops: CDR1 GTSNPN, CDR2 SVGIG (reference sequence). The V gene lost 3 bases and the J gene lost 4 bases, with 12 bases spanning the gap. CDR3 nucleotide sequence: TGTGCCTGGAGGCCGGGAGTCAGCTATGGCTACACCTTC. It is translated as CAWRPGVSYGYTF. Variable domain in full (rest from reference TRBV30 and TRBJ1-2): SQTIHQWPATLVQPVGSPLSLECTVEGTSNPNLYWYRQAAGRGLQLLFYSVGIGQISSEVPQNLSASRPQDRQFILSSKKLLLSDSGFYLCAWRPGVSYGYTFGSGTRLTVV.

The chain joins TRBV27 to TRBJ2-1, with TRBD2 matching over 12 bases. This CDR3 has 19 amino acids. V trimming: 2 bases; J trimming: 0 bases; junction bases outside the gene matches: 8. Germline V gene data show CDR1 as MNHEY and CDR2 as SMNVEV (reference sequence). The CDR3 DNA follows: TGTGCCAGCAGTTTAAAAGGGACTAGCGGGTCTAGCTCCTACAATGAGCAGTTCTTC. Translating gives CASSLKGTSGSSSYNEQFF.

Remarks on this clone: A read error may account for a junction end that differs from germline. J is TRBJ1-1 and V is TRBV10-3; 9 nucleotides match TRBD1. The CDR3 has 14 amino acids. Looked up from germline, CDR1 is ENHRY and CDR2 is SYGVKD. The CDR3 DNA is TGTGCCATCGGTGACAGGGGGAAAACCACTGAAGCTTTCTTT. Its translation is CAIGDRGKTTEAFF.

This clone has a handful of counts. In DNA, the CDR3 is TGCGCCAGCAGCCAGGTGGGGTCCGGGACTAGCGGGACCCCTTGGGGGACCTACGAGCAGTACTTC. Its protein product is CASSQVGSGTSGTPWGTYEQYF. This rearrangement joins TRBV4-3 to TRBJ2-7; TRBD2 matches 13 bases. The CDR3 spans 22 residues. Looked up from germline, CDR1 is LGHNA and CDR2 is YSLEER. The ends lost 3 bases at V and 2 bases at J; junction bases unmatched: 22.

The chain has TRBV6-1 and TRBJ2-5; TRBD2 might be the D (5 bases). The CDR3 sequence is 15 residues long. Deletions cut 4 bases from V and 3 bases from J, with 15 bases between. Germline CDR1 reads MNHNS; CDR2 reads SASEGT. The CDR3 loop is CASSVLRWGEETQYF. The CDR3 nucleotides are TGTGCCAGCAGTGTATTGAGATGGGGAGAAGAGACCCAGTACTTC.

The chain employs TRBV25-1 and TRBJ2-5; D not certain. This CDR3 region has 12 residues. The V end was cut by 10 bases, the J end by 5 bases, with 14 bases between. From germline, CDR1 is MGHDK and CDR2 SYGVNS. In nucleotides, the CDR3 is TGTGCCACCTCGGTGGAGCGCGAGACCCAGTACTTC. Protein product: CATSVERETQYF.